Below, 20 T cell receptor beta chains from the same sample are listed, as sequenced in a study of control samples from healthy donors and cancer patients. Libraries were prepared by immunoSEQ multiplex PCR; TCRdb keeps only in-frame clonotypes and omits some of them. The table includes about 150,000 clones, 93% detected once. The sample consisted of blood. These TCRs come from a young man in good health.

The J gene is TRBJ2-1, the V gene TRBV5-4, with TRBD1 matching over 10 bases. The J segment lost 7 bases and the V segment lost 5 bases, leaving 9 bases of the junction unmatched. The CDR3 covers 15 residues. Per germline, CDR1 SGHNT and CDR2 YYREEE (reference sequence). The CDR3 sequence is CASSPGGQGTNEQFF. The CDR3, as DNA: TGTGCCAGCAGTCCCGGGGGACAGGGGACGAATGAGCAGTTCTTC.

The V and J genes are TRBV13 and TRBJ1-4; no definite D call. The CDR3 length is 17 residues. The germline V gene has CDR1 PRHDT and CDR2 FYEKMQ (reference sequence). V gave up 1 base and J gave up 2 bases, with 14 bases separating them. The CDR3 DNA reads TGTGCCAGCAGCTTAGAGGGTTTTTCGGGGACTAATGAAAAACTGTTTTTT. Protein: CASSLEGFSGTNEKLFF.

The V and J genes are TRBV2 and TRBJ1-1; TRBD1 is a possible D gene (6 bases). Per the germline V gene, CDR1 is SNHLY and CDR2 is FYNNEI. This CDR3 has 13 residues. Trimming removed 3 bases from V and 7 bases from J, with 12 bases in between. CDR3 DNA sequence: TGTGCCAGCAGTGAGCGCACAGGGCTTGAAGCTTTCTTT. Protein sequence: CASSERTGLEAFF.

The CDR3 spells CASSSLGGTRREQYF. The CDR3 bases are TGTGCCAGCAGCTCCTTGGGGGGGACCCGGAGAGAGCAGTATTTT. The chain carries TRBV7-2 and TRBJ2-3, with TRBD2 matching 7 bases. J gave up 11 bases and V 4 bases, and 15 bases lay outside the gene matches. CDR1 is SGHTA and CDR2 is FQGNSA in the germline V gene. The CDR3 consists of 15 residues.

This sequence joins TRBV12-3 or TRBV12-4 and TRBJ1-1; D not certain. The CDR3 is 12 amino acids. The V end was cut by 6 bases, the J end by 7 bases, with 12 bases between. The CDR3 spells CASRLSGVEAFF. In nucleotides, the CDR3 is TGTGCCAGCAGGCTCTCCGGGGTTGAAGCTTTCTTT.

The chain combines TRBV28 with TRBJ1-2, with 9 bases matching TRBD1. Germline V gene sequence: CDR1 MDHEN, CDR2 SYDVKM. CDR3 length equals 16 residues. Trimming took 1 base from V and 5 from J; bases not matched to a gene: 8. CDR3 sequence: CASSLFSPTGGYGYTF. The CDR3 DNA follows: TGTGCCAGCAGTTTATTTTCTCCGACAGGGGGGTATGGCTACACCTTC.

V usage is TRBV11-3 and J usage is TRBJ2-5; 8 bases line up with TRBD2. Germline CDR1 reads SGHNT; CDR2 reads YENEEA. J lost 4 bases, V lost 1 base, and 5 bases had no gene match. The CDR3 length is 15 residues. CDR3 loop: CASSLGGGIRETQYF. The CDR3, as DNA: TGTGCCAGCAGCTTAGGCGGGGGGATTCGAGAGACCCAGTACTTC.

The chain couples TRBV7-9 to TRBJ2-3; 10 bases are a match to TRBD2. The ends lost 5 bases at V and 5 bases at J; junction bases unmatched: 13. CDR3 length: 17 amino acids. Per germline, CDR1 SEHNR and CDR2 FQNEAQ (reference sequence). The CDR3 DNA sequence: TGTGCCAGCAGCCTAACTGCTAGCGGGGGTCTGGTAGATACGCAGTATTTT. Translating gives CASSLTASGGLVDTQYF.

V is TRBV7-3 and J is TRBJ1-1, with 7 positions matching TRBD1. CDR3 length: 13 residues. V was pared by 5 bases and J by 2 bases, with 2 bases of the junction left unmatched. Germline values: CDR1 SGHTA, CDR2 FQGTGA. The CDR3 region has the DNA TGTGCCAGCAGCCGGGACAGAAACACTGAAGCTTTCTTT. Its translation: CASSRDRNTEAFF.

The genes are TRBV4-1 and TRBJ2-7; TRBD1 aligns across 10 bases. CDR1 and CDR2 (germline): MGHRA, YSYEKL. The CDR3 consists of 14 residues. V dropped 0 bases and J dropped 6; count of bases not matched to a gene: 2. DNA for the CDR3: TGCGCCAGCAGCCAAGATTGGGACAGGGGCGAGCAGTACTTC. Protein product: CASSQDWDRGEQYF.

This chain joins TRBV19 and TRBJ1-2; tentatively, D is TRBD1 (6 bases). V shed 1 base and J shed 4 bases, with 10 bases lying between them. The CDR3 runs 14 residues. Germline V gene sequence: CDR1 LNHDA, CDR2 SQIVND (reference sequence). The CDR3 DNA reads as TGTGCCAGTAGTATAGGACAGGCGATCTATGGCTACACCTTC. This codes for CASSIGQAIYGYTF.

V and J are TRBV21-1 and TRBJ1-1; TRBD1, the table's D call, lacks a check against the DNA. TRBV21-1 is marked as a pseudogene. The length of the CDR3 is 19 residues. The CDR3 DNA sequence: TGTGCCAGCAGCAAAGACCCGGGACAGGGCGGATGTAGGTGTGCTGAAGCTTTCTTT. Translating it yields CASSKDPGQGGCRCAEAFF.

V usage is TRBV2 and J usage is TRBJ1-4, with D possibly matching TRBD1 (6 bases). V shed 1 base and J shed 7 bases, with 10 bases lying between them. Per the germline V gene, CDR1 is SNHLY and CDR2 is FYNNEI. CDR3 size: 14 residues. This CDR3 is CASSEGWGREKLFF. In DNA form, the CDR3 reads TGTGCCAGCAGTGAAGGGTGGGGGCGTGAAAAACTGTTTTTT.

The chain carries TRBV19 and TRBJ2-3; tentative D call: TRBD1 (6 bases). Germline-derived CDR1 and CDR2 are LNHDA and SQIVND (reference sequence). The V gene lost 6 bases and the J gene lost 0 bases, with 10 bases spanning the gap. This CDR3 comprises 14 residues. The CDR3 region has the DNA TGTGCCAGTAGGCTTACAGGGAGCACAGATACGCAGTATTTT. It is translated as CASRLTGSTDTQYF.

V gene TRBV29-1 combines with J gene TRBJ2-2, with D perhaps being TRBD1 or TRBD2 (5 bases each). V was cut by 3 bases and J by 3 bases, with 14 bases left in between. CDR1 is SQVTM, CDR2 ANQGSEA, per germline. CDR3 length equals 15 residues. CDR3 amino acids: CSVDSRDGDTGELFF. CDR3 sequence (DNA): TGCAGCGTTGATTCCCGGGACGGAGACACCGGGGAGCTGTTTTTT.

The chain joins TRBV7-2 to TRBJ2-7; D gene uncertain. This CDR3 spans 12 amino acids. The V gene lost 4 bases and the J gene lost 7 bases, with 11 bases spanning the gap. CDR1 and CDR2 from the germline V gene are SGHTA and FQGNSA. In DNA form, the CDR3 reads TGTGCCAGCAGCTCCTCGCTGGGGGAGCAGTACTTC. Its translation is CASSSSLGEQYF.

Here the CDR3 reads CATTDSPNYNEQFF. The CDR3 DNA reads TGTGCCACCACGGACAGCCCGAATTACAATGAGCAGTTCTTC. V usage is TRBV19 and J usage is TRBJ2-1, with D perhaps matching TRBD1 (6 bases). V lost 10 bases and J 4 bases, leaving 17 bases between the germline ends. The CDR3 covers 14 residues. Germline V lookup: CDR1 LNHDA, CDR2 SQIVND (reference sequence).

Written as DNA, the CDR3 is TGTGCCAGCAGCTTGTGGGGCTCTAATGAAAAACTGTTTTTT. Amino acids: CASSLWGSNEKLFF. The chain uses TRBV5-4 and TRBJ1-4, with TRBD1 as a possible D gene (5 bases). Germline V lookup: CDR1 SGHNT, CDR2 YYREEE (reference sequence). The ends were cut back, 1 base at V and 3 bases at J, with 7 bases in the middle. The CDR3 has 14 amino acids.

V and J are TRBV5-8 and TRBJ2-1; D is possibly TRBD1 or TRBD2 (7 bases each). Germline values: CDR1 SGHTS, CDR2 YDEGEE. The CDR3 sequence is 14 residues long. Between the trimmed V and J ends, which lost 4 bases and 9 bases, there was a span of 17 bases. CDR3 DNA sequence: TGTGCCAGCAGCCGCTACCAGGGGGGGTTTGAGCAGTTCTTC. Amino acids: CASSRYQGGFEQFF.

The CDR3 DNA reads TGTGCCAGCAGCCTTCTAGCGGGAGTAAGTTCCTACGAGCAGTACTTC. This codes for CASSLLAGVSSYEQYF. This rearrangement joins TRBV3-1 (or the pseudogene TRBV3-2) to TRBJ2-7; 10 bases are shared with TRBD2. V was pared by 4 bases and J by 1 base, with 7 bases of the junction left unmatched. The CDR3 extends over 16 amino acids. Germline CDR1 and CDR2: LGHDT and YNNKEL (reference sequence).